The 26 T cell receptor beta chains below come from one sample, sequenced in a study of blood T cell repertoires in COVID-19. Sequenced by immunoSEQ multiplex PCR; TCRdb stores in-frame clones only, minus some. This table holds tens of thousands of clones, roughly 82% found once. Material for sequencing was peripheral blood. The source is an elderly woman with acute or convalescent COVID-19.

This chain links TRBV19 with TRBJ1-2, with TRBD1 matching over 10 bases. Germline CDR1 is LNHDA and CDR2 is SQIVND (reference sequence). This CDR3 comprises 15 residues. The trim removed 4 bases at V and 7 bases at J, leaving 9 bases unmatched. The CDR3 nucleotides are TGTGCCAGTAGTACCTTCGACAGGGGGCAGGGTGGCTACACCTTC. Residues: CASSTFDRGQGGYTF. Drawing the rest from reference TRBV19 and TRBJ1-2, the complete variable domain is DGGITQSPKYLFRKEGQNVTLSCEQNLNHDAMYWYRQDPGQGLRLIYYSQIVNDFQKGDIAEGYSVSREKKESFPLTVTSAQKNPTAFYLCASSTFDRGQGGYTFGSGTRLTVV.

This chain uses TRBV27 with TRBJ1-5, with TRBD1 matching 9 bases. The V segment lost 7 bases and the J segment 4 bases; nucleotides outside the gene matches: 2. CDR1 and CDR2 from the germline V gene are MNHEY and SMNVEV (reference sequence). The CDR3 runs 13 residues. CDR3 DNA: TGTGCCAGCAAGGGGACAGGGAATCAGCCCCAGCATTTT. It encodes CASKGTGNQPQHF.

This clone was recorded a few times. This sequence joins TRBV9 and TRBJ2-1; 8 bases map to TRBD1. Germline V gene data show CDR1 as SGDLS and CDR2 as YYNGEE. The CDR3 consists of 15 residues. V lost 1 base and J lost 6; bases outside the gene matches: 6. The CDR3 loop reads CASSVQGARANEQFF. The CDR3 DNA reads as TGTGCCAGCAGCGTACAGGGGGCGAGGGCCAATGAGCAGTTCTTC.

This chain connects TRBV28 to TRBJ2-2; D is ambiguous. Germline V gene lookup returns CDR1 MDHEN and CDR2 SYDVKM. Trimming cost V 5 bases and J 7 bases, with 14 bases left between them. This CDR3 is built from 14 residues. The CDR3 nucleotides are TGTGCCAGCAGTATCCCCAAGCCGGGCGGGGAGCTGTTTTTT. It specifies CASSIPKPGGELFF.

The V and J genes are TRBV24-1 and TRBJ2-5, with unresolved D. The germline V gene has CDR1 KGHDR and CDR2 SFDVKD. The V end was cut by 4 bases, the J end by 7 bases, with 15 bases between. The CDR3 totals 14 residues. The CDR3 loop reads CATSDPRPASTQYF. The CDR3 region has the DNA TGTGCCACCAGTGACCCGAGGCCTGCATCGACCCAGTACTTC.

This sequence joins TRBV19 and TRBJ2-3, with 12 bases lining up with TRBD2. CDR1 is LNHDA and CDR2 is SQIVND in the germline V gene (reference sequence). V was clipped by 3 bases and J by 6 bases; unmatched bases: 4. This CDR3 has 15 amino acids. The CDR3 here is CASSILGLAGDTQYF. CDR3 DNA sequence: TGTGCCAGTAGTATCCTGGGACTAGCGGGTGATACGCAGTATTTT.

The chain links TRBV30 to TRBJ2-2; D unresolved. Between the trimmed V and J ends, which lost 4 bases and 7 bases, there was a span of 4 bases. CDR3 length equals 10 residues. The germline gives CDR1 GTSNPN, CDR2 SVGIG (reference sequence). The CDR3 DNA follows: TGTGCCTGGATGAGCGGGGAGCTGTTTTTT. It translates to CAWMSGELFF.

The chain is built from TRBV15 and TRBJ2-7, with D tentatively TRBD1 (6 bases). CDR1 and CDR2 from the germline V gene are LNHNV and YYDKDF (reference sequence). The germline V and J ends were trimmed by 2 bases and 3 bases, with 8 bases remaining between them. This CDR3 comprises 13 residues. CDR3 sequence (DNA): TGTGCCACCAGCAGACCAGGGGACTACGAGCAGTACTTC. This translates into CATSRPGDYEQYF.

This clone was found once. This chain connects TRBV6-2 or TRBV6-3 to TRBJ2-7; 10 nucleotides align to TRBD1. CDR3 length: 19 amino acids. CDR1 and CDR2 from the germline V gene are MNHEY and SVGEGT. V was pared by 4 bases and J by 2 bases, with 17 bases of the junction left unmatched. In DNA form, the CDR3 reads TGTGCCAGCAGTTCCACATGGGGACGCAAAGGACAGGGGGCCTACGAGCAGTACTTC. The encoded protein is CASSSTWGRKGQGAYEQYF.

The chain has TRBV20-1 and TRBJ1-2, with a tentative D call TRBD1 (5 bases). Deletions cut 5 bases from V and 6 bases from J, with 10 bases between. The CDR3 is 11 amino acids. Germline assignment: CDR1 DFQATT and CDR2 SNEGSKA (reference sequence). The CDR3 DNA reads as TGCAGTGCTCAGGGTGGCCATGGCTACACCTTC. It specifies CSAQGGHGYTF.

This chain links TRBV29-1 with TRBJ1-1; possibly TRBD1 for D (5 bases). CDR1 is SQVTM and CDR2 is ANQGSEA in the germline V gene. V dropped 5 bases and J dropped 0 bases, with 16 bases sitting between them. This CDR3 spans 15 amino acids. CDR3 region: CSVRGTLEVNTEAFF. As DNA, the CDR3 is TGCAGCGTTCGGGGGACCCTCGAGGTGAACACTGAAGCTTTCTTT.

V and J are TRBV2 and TRBJ2-5, with TRBD2 matching over 16 bases. Germline V gene sequence: CDR1 SNHLY, CDR2 FYNNEI. The V and J ends lost 7 bases and 4 bases, in that order; junction bases with no gene match: 6. The CDR3 consists of 16 residues. The CDR3 sequence: CASTKGLAGGRETQYF. DNA of the CDR3: TGTGCCAGCACCAAGGGACTAGCGGGGGGGCGAGAGACCCAGTACTTC.

The rearrangement joins TRBV7-6 to TRBJ2-7; 11 nucleotides align to TRBD2. The length of the CDR3 is 15 residues. CDR1 SGHVS and CDR2 FNYEAQ come from the germline V gene. With V trimmed by 2 bases and J by 4 bases, 4 bases remained unmatched. The CDR3 region has the DNA TGTGCCAGCAGCTTATTACTAGCGGGAGAATACGAGCAGTACTTC. It encodes CASSLLLAGEYEQYF.

The rearrangement uses TRBV19 and TRBJ1-2, with TRBD1 matching over 8 bases. Germline V gene data show CDR1 as LNHDA and CDR2 as SQIVND (reference sequence). The CDR3 is 14 amino acids. Germline trimming cut 9 bases from V and 1 base from J; bases unmatched to any gene: 7. CDR3 sequence: CASREQGGNYGYTF. The CDR3 DNA is TGTGCCAGCCGGGAACAGGGGGGTAACTATGGCTACACCTTC.

V and J are TRBV19 and TRBJ1-2, with 9 nucleotides matching TRBD1. Losses at the gene ends were 5 bases for V and 1 base for J; bases not matched to a gene: 14. This CDR3 has 18 residues. The germline gives CDR1 LNHDA, CDR2 SQIVND (reference sequence). The CDR3 bases are TGTGCCAGTAGTTCCTACTCGGGTGGACAGGGGAGTAACTATGGCTACACCTTC. It encodes CASSSYSGGQGSNYGYTF.

The sample holds a few counts of this clone. The chain joins TRBV12-3 or TRBV12-4 to TRBJ1-5, with D unresolved. Trimming pared 3 bases from V and 0 bases from J, leaving 3 bases between. The length of the CDR3 is 13 residues. CDR3 region: CASSFHSNQPQHF. The DNA for the CDR3 is TGTGCCAGCAGTTTTCATAGCAATCAGCCCCAGCATTTT.

The chain has TRBV5-1 and TRBJ1-2; 8 bases agree with TRBD1. Unmatched junction bases numbered 4, after V lost 3 bases and J lost 3 bases. This CDR3 spans 14 amino acids. CDR1 SGHRS and CDR2 YFSETQ come from the germline V gene. The CDR3 nucleotides are TGCGCCAGCAGCTCGACAGGGGAGGACTATGGCTACACCTTC. Encoded protein: CASSSTGEDYGYTF.

The chain carries TRBV9 and TRBJ2-7; TRBD1 matches at 9 bases. After removal of 4 bases from V and 6 bases from J, the junction contained 8 bases not matched to a gene. Germline assignment: CDR1 SGDLS and CDR2 YYNGEE. The CDR3 length is 14 residues. The CDR3 coding sequence is TGTGCCAGCAGCCCCGGACAGGGGCTAGGCGAGCAGTACTTC. Translated, it gives CASSPGQGLGEQYF.

V is TRBV20-1 and J is TRBJ2-7, with 7 bases fitting TRBD2. With 3 bases clipped from V and 5 bases from J, the junction kept 7 bases outside the gene matches. Per the germline V gene, CDR1 is DFQATT and CDR2 is SNEGSKA (reference sequence). The CDR3 is 13 amino acids. DNA of the CDR3: TGCAGTGCTAGTCCAGCGGGGTGGAACGAGCAGTACTTC. It translates to CSASPAGWNEQYF.

The chain carries TRBV27 and TRBJ1-1; 11 bases map to TRBD1. The CDR3 consists of 15 residues. Germline V gene sequence: CDR1 MNHEY, CDR2 SMNVEV (reference sequence). Unmatched junction bases numbered 7, after V lost 5 bases and J lost 5 bases. The CDR3 protein is CASSPGTGGETEAFF. CDR3 DNA sequence: TGTGCCAGCAGTCCGGGGACAGGGGGGGAGACTGAAGCTTTCTTT.

This clone appeared once. The V gene is TRBV2, the J gene TRBJ2-3, with TRBD2 matching 9 bases. The CDR3 runs to 15 residues. With 7 bases clipped from V and 5 bases from J, the junction kept 10 bases outside the gene matches. Germline lookup yields CDR1 SNHLY and CDR2 FYNNEI. This chain's CDR3 is CASTEARTSVDTQYF. CDR3 coding DNA: TGTGCCAGCACCGAAGCGCGGACTAGCGTAGATACGCAGTATTTT.

The chain joins TRBV7-6 to TRBJ2-7, with 8 bases aligning to TRBD2. The CDR3 has 12 amino acids. CDR1 and CDR2 (germline): SGHVS, FNYEAQ. Trimming cost V 5 bases and J 7 bases; bases outside gene matches: 4. The chain's CDR3 is CASSPTSGEQYF. The CDR3 region has the DNA TGTGCCAGCAGCCCAACTAGCGGAGAGCAGTACTTC. Drawing the rest from reference TRBV7-6 and TRBJ2-7, the complete variable domain is GAGVSQSPRYKVTKRGQDVALRCDPISGHVSLYWYRQALGQGPEFLTYFNYEAQQDKSGLPNDRFSAERPEGSISTLTIQRTEQRDSAMYRCASSPTSGEQYFGPGTRLTVT.

The J gene is TRBJ2-2, the V gene TRBV29-1, with 10 bases identical to TRBD2. Germline values: CDR1 SQVTM, CDR2 ANQGSEA. V lost 2 bases and J lost 5; bases outside the gene matches: 2. This CDR3 region has 14 residues. The CDR3 bases are TGCAGCGTTGAAAGACTAGCGGGTACCGGGGAGCTGTTTTTT. It encodes CSVERLAGTGELFF.

The V gene is TRBV6-5, the J gene TRBJ1-2; D possibly corresponds to TRBD1 (5 bases). The germline gives CDR1 MNHEY, CDR2 SVGAGI. The V end lost 5 bases, the J end lost 8 bases, and 12 bases lay between the germline ends. This CDR3 spans 12 amino acids. For the CDR3, the DNA is TGTGCCAGCAGTATCTGGGGGGGAGGCTACACCTTC. Translated: CASSIWGGGYTF.

This clone was observed once. The genes are TRBV5-5 and TRBJ2-7, with 9 positions matching TRBD1. Losses at the gene ends were 4 bases for V and 2 bases for J; bases not matched to a gene: 7. The CDR3 runs 15 residues. Germline lookup yields CDR1 SGHKS and CDR2 YYEKEE (reference sequence). The CDR3 protein is CASSPRQGETYEQYF. The CDR3 region has the DNA TGTGCCAGCAGCCCGAGACAGGGGGAGACCTACGAGCAGTACTTC.

Only one count was recorded for this clone. This rearrangement joins TRBV19 to TRBJ2-4; D might be TRBD2 (5 bases). Trimming cost V 7 bases and J 6 bases, with 19 bases left between them. CDR1 and CDR2 (germline): LNHDA, SQIVND (reference sequence). This CDR3 contains 15 residues. DNA of the CDR3: TGTGCCAGTACGAACCGCCGGGAATGGGGAAACATTCAGTACTTC. Translated, it gives CASTNRREWGNIQYF.